These 21 T cell receptor beta chains came from one sample sequenced in a study of control samples from healthy donors and cancer patients. Data came from immunoSEQ multiplex PCR; TCRdb stores just in-frame clones and leaves some out. The sample holds approximately 130,000 clones, roughly 84% seen once. What was sequenced was blood. The receptors were sampled from a man aged 35 to 55 in good health.

This chain joins TRBV19 and TRBJ2-7, with D possibly being TRBD1 or TRBD2 (7 bases each). Between the trimmed V and J ends, which lost 4 bases and 6 bases, there was a span of 25 bases. The CDR3 sequence is 17 residues long. The germline CDR1 and CDR2 sequences are LNHDA and SQIVND (reference sequence). CDR3 DNA sequence: TGTGCCAGTAGTACCCGGCGGGAGACAGGGTCTTCGCTCGAGCAGTACTTC. Its translation is CASSTRRETGSSLEQYF.

The chain is built from TRBV30 and TRBJ1-2, with TRBD1 as a possible D gene (5 bases). This CDR3 has 12 amino acids. The germline gives CDR1 GTSNPN, CDR2 SVGIG (reference sequence). Between the trimmed V and J ends, which lost 2 bases and 11 bases, there was a span of 15 bases. The CDR3 DNA reads TGTGCCTGGAGTAAAGGGGATAGGAGTTACACCTTC. Protein product: CAWSKGDRSYTF.

This clone appeared a single time. Here the CDR3 DNA reads TGTGCCAGCAGTAAGGGACAGGCTTCAGAAAACACCATATATTTT. Translating it yields CASSKGQASENTIYF. The V and J genes are TRBV6-5 and TRBJ1-3, with 8 bases identical to TRBD1. After removal of 5 bases from V and 6 bases from J, the junction contained 9 bases not matched to a gene. The CDR3 runs 15 residues. Looked up from germline, CDR1 is MNHEY and CDR2 is SVGAGI.

The chain links TRBV5-5 to TRBJ2-4, with D maybe TRBD2 (5 bases). The germline V gene encodes CDR1 SGHKS and CDR2 YYEKEE (reference sequence). This CDR3 is built from 14 residues. V shed 2 bases and J shed 0 bases, with 6 bases lying between them. This CDR3 reads CASSFGIAKNIQYF. Written as DNA, the CDR3 is TGTGCCAGCAGCTTCGGGATAGCCAAAAACATTCAGTACTTC.

This clone has just one count. The chain combines TRBV12-5 with TRBJ1-3; D call uncertain. CDR3 length equals 14 residues. In germline, CDR1 is LGHNT, CDR2 FRNRAP. Between the trimmed V and J ends, which lost 1 base and 5 bases, there was a span of 9 bases. CDR3 amino acids: CASGLEVGRNTIYF. For the CDR3, the DNA is TGTGCTAGTGGTTTGGAAGTAGGGAGAAACACCATATATTTT.

V gene TRBV7-3 combines with J gene TRBJ2-3; 9 positions agree with TRBD1. Trimming cost V 4 bases and J 7 bases; bases outside gene matches: 6. Germline V gene data show CDR1 as SGHTA and CDR2 as FQGTGA. The CDR3 sequence is 14 residues long. The CDR3 loop is CASSSGTGYNTQYF. The CDR3 coding sequence is TGTGCCAGCAGCTCCGGGACAGGGTATAATACGCAGTATTTT.

By share, this clone ranks as medium-sized (0.01 to 0.1%). This chain links TRBV11-1 with TRBJ2-7; 9 bases agree with TRBD2. The J segment lost 4 bases and the V segment lost 6 bases, leaving 4 bases of the junction unmatched. The length of the CDR3 is 13 residues. In germline, CDR1 is SGHAT, CDR2 FQDESV (reference sequence). The CDR3 protein is CASRERGAYEQYF. Written as DNA, the CDR3 is TGTGCCAGCAGGGAGCGGGGGGCGTACGAGCAGTACTTC.

V gene TRBV5-6 combines with J gene TRBJ2-1; D is uncertain. The CDR3 is 15 amino acids. V was trimmed by 3 bases and J by 4 bases, leaving 14 bases between them. The V gene's germline CDR1 is SGHDT and CDR2 YYEEEE. In DNA form, the CDR3 reads TGTGCCAGCAGCTACACAGACGGAGAGTACAATGAGCAGTTCTTC. Translation: CASSYTDGEYNEQFF.

CDR3 sequence: CASSSQLTGFGYTF. In nucleotides, the CDR3 is TGTGCCAGCAGCTCACAACTTACAGGGTTCGGCTACACCTTC. This chain connects TRBV7-2 to TRBJ1-2; TRBD1 is a possible D gene (6 bases). Trimming shortened V by 4 bases and J by 8 bases, and 17 bases separated the two germline ends. Per the germline V gene, CDR1 is SGHTA and CDR2 is FQGNSA. CDR3 size: 14 residues.

In this sample, this clone turned up once. The CDR3 sequence: CASSYSIGGHTEAFF. DNA of the CDR3: TGTGCCAGCAGTTACTCGATAGGGGGGCACACTGAAGCTTTCTTT. This chain connects TRBV6-2 or TRBV6-3 to TRBJ1-1, with a weak D call TRBD1 (6 bases). Germline V gene sequence: CDR1 MNHEY, CDR2 SVGEGT. The V end lost 0 bases, the J end lost 3 bases, and 11 bases lay between the germline ends. This CDR3 is built from 15 residues.

The V gene is TRBV7-9, the J gene TRBJ2-7, with D possibly matching TRBD2 (6 bases). The CDR3 is 13 residues long. Germline values: CDR1 SEHNR, CDR2 FQNEAQ (reference sequence). V was clipped by 0 bases and J by 7 bases, with 10 bases between them. The CDR3 DNA sequence: TGTGCCAGCAGCTTAGCCGAGGCGGGAGAGCAGTACTTC. The encoded protein is CASSLAEAGEQYF.

This CDR3 is CASGPLQPQHF. In nucleotides, the CDR3 is TGTGCTAGTGGTCCCCTTCAGCCCCAGCATTTT. The chain is built from TRBV12-5 and TRBJ1-5; D unclear. Germline V gene lookup returns CDR1 LGHNT and CDR2 FRNRAP. V was pared by 5 bases and J by 6 bases, with 5 bases between. This CDR3 is 11 amino acids long.

The rearrangement uses TRBV11-3 and TRBJ2-3; D may be TRBD1 or TRBD2 (5 bases each). The CDR3 spans 13 residues. The germline gives CDR1 SGHNT, CDR2 YENEEA. V lost 5 bases, J lost 9 bases, and 15 bases lay in between. The CDR3 region is CASSPAGAGTQYF. The CDR3 DNA sequence: TGTGCCAGCAGCCCCGCTGGGGCGGGCACGCAGTATTTT.

This clone was detected once. This chain uses TRBV5-1 with TRBJ2-4; TRBD1 is a possible D gene (6 bases). CDR1 is SGHRS and CDR2 is YFSETQ in the germline V gene. V lost 0 bases and J 9 bases, leaving 16 bases between the germline ends. CDR3 length: 15 residues. The CDR3 coding sequence is TGCGCCAGCAGCTTGGCCAGCGCTGTAGGGGGCATTCAGTACTTC. It is translated as CASSLASAVGGIQYF.

This chain links TRBV2 with TRBJ2-2; either TRBD1 or TRBD2 may supply D (5 bases each). Trimming removed 11 bases at V and 4 bases at J, with 5 bases between. This CDR3 is 10 amino acids long. Germline loops: CDR1 SNHLY, CDR2 FYNNEI. For the CDR3, the DNA is TGTGCCGGGGGCACCGGGGAGCTGTTTTTT. Translated: CAGGTGELFF.

The chain uses TRBV3-1 (or the pseudogene TRBV3-2) and TRBJ1-5; no clear D. The germline V gene has CDR1 LGHDT and CDR2 YNNKEL (reference sequence). The V end was cut by 4 bases, the J end by 5 bases, with 12 bases between. The CDR3 runs to 14 residues. DNA of the CDR3: TGTGCCAGCAGCCTTAACGGGCCGTATCAGCCCCAGCATTTT. It is translated as CASSLNGPYQPQHF.

The rearrangement links TRBV27 to TRBJ1-5; 7 nucleotides agree with TRBD1. Germline values: CDR1 MNHEY, CDR2 SMNVEV (reference sequence). The CDR3 consists of 16 residues. The trim removed 2 bases at V and 0 bases at J, leaving 4 bases unmatched. The DNA for the CDR3 is TGTGCCAGCAGTTTAACGGGACAGAATAGCAATCAGCCCCAGCATTTT. Protein sequence: CASSLTGQNSNQPQHF.

The rearrangement links TRBV30 to TRBJ1-3, with 7 bases identical to TRBD1. This CDR3 has 15 amino acids. Germline V gene sequence: CDR1 GTSNPN, CDR2 SVGIG (reference sequence). The junction had 6 bases not matched to a gene; V was cut back by 0 bases and J by 4 bases. Here the CDR3 DNA reads TGTGCCTGGAGTGTAACAGGGGCACCAGGAAACACCATATATTTT. Protein: CAWSVTGAPGNTIYF.

The rearrangement joins TRBV7-2 to TRBJ2-3, with 9 bases that match TRBD2. Trimming took 2 bases from V and 3 from J; bases not matched to a gene: 3. The CDR3 length is 15 residues. The germline gives CDR1 SGHTA, CDR2 FQGNSA. The CDR3 DNA follows: TGTGCCAGCAGCTTAAATGCGGGGGGGACAGATACGCAGTATTTT. Protein: CASSLNAGGTDTQYF.

V and J are TRBV6-2 or TRBV6-3 and TRBJ1-1; maybe TRBD1 (6 bases). Looked up from germline, CDR1 is MNHEY and CDR2 is SVGEGT. The V end lost 2 bases, the J end lost 5 bases, and 15 bases lay between the germline ends. The CDR3 runs to 15 residues. CDR3 in amino acids: CASSYPQGRITEAFF. CDR3 nucleotides: TGTGCCAGCAGTTACCCCCAGGGGAGGATTACTGAAGCTTTCTTT.

This chain links TRBV10-2 with TRBJ1-6; possibly TRBD1 for D (6 bases). Germline values: CDR1 WSHSY, CDR2 SAAADI. The CDR3 loop spans 15 amino acids. With 6 bases removed from V and 0 bases from J, the gap between germline ends came to 9 bases. This CDR3 is CASREGGSYNSPLHF. Written as DNA, the CDR3 is TGCGCCAGCAGGGAGGGGGGCTCCTATAATTCACCCCTCCACTTT.